These T cell receptor beta chains were read from a single sample in a study of blood T cells in healthy people across ages. MiXCR, applied by TCRdb to the 5' RACE reads, yields one record per CDR3 protein. The data hold about 1.5 million distinct CDR3 sequences, with 35% to 45% observed a single time. Sequenced sample: blood. The receptors were gathered from a woman between 18 and 29 years old in good health. CDR3s include the opening cysteine and the closing phenylalanine or tryptophan. The order of the fields is J gene, CDR3 length, V gene, D gene, clone size, CDR3 protein, CDR3 DNA. The D gene is left open where the match is weak. Clone size is given for some rows only: seen once, a few or many times, or a class if the clone is expanded.

J: TRBJ1-6; length: 14; V: TRBV6-1; D: TRBD1; size: -; CDR3: CASESTGEASPLHF; DNA: TGTGCCAGCGAGTCGACAGGGGAAGCTTCACCCCTCCACTTT
J: TRBJ2-7; length: 13; V: TRBV29-1; D: -; size: -; CDR3: CSVAARQSYEQYF; DNA: TGCAGCGTTGCAGCAAGACAGTCCTACGAGCAGTACTTC
J: TRBJ2-7; length: 13; V: TRBV24-1; D: TRBD1; size: -; CDR3: CATSDFGTGEQYF; DNA: TGTGCCACCAGTGATTTCGGGACAGGCGAGCAGTACTTC
J: TRBJ2-7; length: 17; V: TRBV7-9; D: -; size: -; CDR3: CASSPEAGKSSYNEQYF; DNA: TGTGCCAGCAGCCCGGAGGCTGGGAAGAGCTCCTACAATGAGCAGTACTTC
J: TRBJ2-7; length: 15; V: TRBV20-1; D: -; size: few; CDR3: CSARGRAGSSYEQYF; DNA: TGCAGTGCTAGAGGAAGGGCAGGGAGCTCCTACGAGCAGTACTTC
J: TRBJ2-3; length: 17; V: TRBV21-1; D: -; size: -; CDR3: CASRPASKRTCTDTQYF; DNA: TGCGCCAGCAGGCCTGCGTCCAAGCGGACGTGCACAGATACGCAGTATTTT
J: TRBJ2-7; length: 13; V: TRBV7-2; D: -; size: many; CDR3: CASSPGLLYEQYF; DNA: TGTGCCAGCAGTCCGGGCTTACTCTACGAGCAGTACTTC
J: TRBJ1-2; length: 14; V: TRBV28; D: -; size: -; CDR3: CASSLANRAKGYTF; DNA: TGTGCCAGCAGTTTGGCGAACAGGGCTAAGGGCTACACCTTC
J: TRBJ1-2; length: 14; V: TRBV5-1; D: -; size: few; CDR3: CASSWSGTDYGYTF; DNA: TGCGCCAGCAGCTGGAGCGGGACGGACTATGGCTACACCTTC
J: TRBJ2-3; length: 15; V: TRBV28; D: -; size: few; CDR3: CASSLFSHLTDTQYF; DNA: TGTGCCAGCAGTTTATTCAGCCACCTCACAGATACGCAGTATTTT